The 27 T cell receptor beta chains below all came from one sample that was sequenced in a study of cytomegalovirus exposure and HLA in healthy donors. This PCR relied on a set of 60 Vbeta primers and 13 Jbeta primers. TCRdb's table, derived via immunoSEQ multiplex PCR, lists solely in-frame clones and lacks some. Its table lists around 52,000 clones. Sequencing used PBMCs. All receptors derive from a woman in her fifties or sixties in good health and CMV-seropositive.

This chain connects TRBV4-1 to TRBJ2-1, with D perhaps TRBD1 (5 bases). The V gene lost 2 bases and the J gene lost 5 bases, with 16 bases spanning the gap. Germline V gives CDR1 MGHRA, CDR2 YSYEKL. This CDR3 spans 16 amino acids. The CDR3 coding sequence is TGCGCCAGCAGCCAATCTAAGGGGCTCGGCCACAATGAGCAGTTCTTC. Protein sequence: CASSQSKGLGHNEQFF.

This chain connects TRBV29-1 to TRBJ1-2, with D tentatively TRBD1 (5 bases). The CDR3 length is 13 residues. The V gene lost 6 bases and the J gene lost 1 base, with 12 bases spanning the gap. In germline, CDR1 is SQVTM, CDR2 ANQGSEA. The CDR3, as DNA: TGCAGCGTCGCCGGGGACTTTAACTATGGCTACACCTTC. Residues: CSVAGDFNYGYTF.

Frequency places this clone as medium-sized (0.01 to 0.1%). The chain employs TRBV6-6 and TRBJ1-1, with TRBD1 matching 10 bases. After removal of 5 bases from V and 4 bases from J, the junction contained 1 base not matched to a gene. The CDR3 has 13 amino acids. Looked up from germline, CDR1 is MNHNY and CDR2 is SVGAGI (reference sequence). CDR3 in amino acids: CASSRQGATEAFF. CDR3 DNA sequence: TGTGCCAGCAGTCGACAGGGGGCCACTGAAGCTTTCTTT.

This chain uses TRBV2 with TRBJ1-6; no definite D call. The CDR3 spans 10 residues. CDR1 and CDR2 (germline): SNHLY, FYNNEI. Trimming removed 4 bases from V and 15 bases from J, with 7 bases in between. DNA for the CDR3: TGTGCCAGCAGTGTTCTACGCCTCCACTTT. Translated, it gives CASSVLRLHF.

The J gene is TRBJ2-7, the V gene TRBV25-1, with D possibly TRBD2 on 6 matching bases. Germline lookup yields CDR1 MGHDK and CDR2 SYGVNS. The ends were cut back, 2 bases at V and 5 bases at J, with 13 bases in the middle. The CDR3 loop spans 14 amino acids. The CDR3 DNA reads TGTGCCAGCAGTGAAAGCGGGTCCGCGAACGAGCAGTACTTC. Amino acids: CASSESGSANEQYF.

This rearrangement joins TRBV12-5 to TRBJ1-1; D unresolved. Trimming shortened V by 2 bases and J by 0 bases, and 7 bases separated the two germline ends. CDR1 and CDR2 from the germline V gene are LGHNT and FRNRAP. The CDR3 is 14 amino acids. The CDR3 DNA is TGTGCTAGTGGTTTGTCCCCTTTGAACACTGAAGCTTTCTTT. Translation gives CASGLSPLNTEAFF.

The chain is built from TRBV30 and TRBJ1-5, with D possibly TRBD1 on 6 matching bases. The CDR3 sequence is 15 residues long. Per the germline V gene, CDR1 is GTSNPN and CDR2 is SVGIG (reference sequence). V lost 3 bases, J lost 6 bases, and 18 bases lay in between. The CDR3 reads CAWSPWGGIAQPQHF. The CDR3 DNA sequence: TGTGCCTGGAGCCCTTGGGGGGGCATCGCTCAGCCCCAGCATTTT.

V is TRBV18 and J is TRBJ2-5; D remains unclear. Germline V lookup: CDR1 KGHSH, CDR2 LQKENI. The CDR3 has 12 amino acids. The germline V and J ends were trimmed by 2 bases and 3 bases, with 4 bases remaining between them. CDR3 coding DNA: TGTGCCAGCTCACCAACAGAAGAGACCCAGTACTTC. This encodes CASSPTEETQYF. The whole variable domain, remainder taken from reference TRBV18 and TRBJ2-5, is NAGVMQNPRHLVRRRGQEARLRCSPMKGHSHVYWYRQLPEEGLKFMVYLQKENIIDESGMPKERFSAEFPKEGPSILRIQQVVRGDSAAYFCASSPTEETQYFGPGTRLLVL.

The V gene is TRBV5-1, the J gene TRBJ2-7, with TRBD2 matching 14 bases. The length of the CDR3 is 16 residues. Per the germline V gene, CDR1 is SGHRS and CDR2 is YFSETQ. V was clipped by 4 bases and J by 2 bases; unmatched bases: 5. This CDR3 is CASSPGLAGGPYEQYF. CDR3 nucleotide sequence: TGCGCCAGCAGCCCTGGACTAGCGGGGGGTCCCTACGAGCAGTACTTC.

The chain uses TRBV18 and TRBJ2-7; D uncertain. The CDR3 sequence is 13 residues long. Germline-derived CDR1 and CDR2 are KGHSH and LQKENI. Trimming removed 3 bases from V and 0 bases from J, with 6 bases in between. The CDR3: CASSPASSYEQYF. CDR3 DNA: TGTGCCAGCTCACCGGCTAGCTCCTACGAGCAGTACTTC.

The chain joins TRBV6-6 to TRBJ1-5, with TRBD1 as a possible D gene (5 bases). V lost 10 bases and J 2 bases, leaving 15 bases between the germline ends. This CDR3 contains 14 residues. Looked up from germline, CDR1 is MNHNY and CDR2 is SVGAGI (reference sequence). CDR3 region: CATQVPGGNQPQHF. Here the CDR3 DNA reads TGTGCCACGCAGGTACCGGGGGGCAATCAGCCCCAGCATTTT.

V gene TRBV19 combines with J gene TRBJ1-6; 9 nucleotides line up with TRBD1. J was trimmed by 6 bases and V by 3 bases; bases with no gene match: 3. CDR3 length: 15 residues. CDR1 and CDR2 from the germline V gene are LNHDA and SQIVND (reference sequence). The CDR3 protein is CASSIGQGSNSPLHF. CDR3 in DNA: TGTGCCAGTAGTATCGGACAGGGGAGTAATTCACCCCTCCACTTT.

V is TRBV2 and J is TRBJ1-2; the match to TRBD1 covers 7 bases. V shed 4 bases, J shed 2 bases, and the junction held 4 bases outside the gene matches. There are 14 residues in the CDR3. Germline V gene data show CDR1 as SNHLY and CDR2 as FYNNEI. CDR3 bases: TGTGCCAGCAGTGGGGCAGGGGGGAACTATGGCTACACCTTC. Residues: CASSGAGGNYGYTF. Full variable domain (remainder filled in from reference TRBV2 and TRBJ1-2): EPEVTQTPSHQVTQMGQEVILRCVPISNHLYFYWYRQILGQKVEFLVSFYNNEISEKSEIFDDQFSVERPDGSNFTLKIRSTKLEDSAMYFCASSGAGGNYGYTFGSGTRLTVV.

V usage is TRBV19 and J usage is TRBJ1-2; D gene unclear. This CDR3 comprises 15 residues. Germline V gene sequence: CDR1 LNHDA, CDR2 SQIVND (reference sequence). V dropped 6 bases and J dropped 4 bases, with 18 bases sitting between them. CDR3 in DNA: TGTGCCAGTAGCCTTTCAGTGGGAGAATCCTATGGCTACACCTTC. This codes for CASSLSVGESYGYTF. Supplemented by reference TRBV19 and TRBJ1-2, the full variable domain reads DGGITQSPKYLFRKEGQNVTLSCEQNLNHDAMYWYRQDPGQGLRLIYYSQIVNDFQKGDIAEGYSVSREKKESFPLTVTSAQKNPTAFYLCASSLSVGESYGYTFGSGTRLTVV.

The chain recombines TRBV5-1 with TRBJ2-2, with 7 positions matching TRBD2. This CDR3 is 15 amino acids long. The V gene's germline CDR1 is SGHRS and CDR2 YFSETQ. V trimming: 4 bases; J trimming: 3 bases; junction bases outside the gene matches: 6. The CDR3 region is CASSAASGYTGELFF. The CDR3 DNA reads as TGCGCCAGCAGCGCCGCTAGCGGCTACACCGGGGAGCTGTTTTTT.

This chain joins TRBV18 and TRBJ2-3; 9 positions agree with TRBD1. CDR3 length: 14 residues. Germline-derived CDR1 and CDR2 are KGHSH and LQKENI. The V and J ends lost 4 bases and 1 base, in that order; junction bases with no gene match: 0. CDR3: CASSRDRGTDTQYF. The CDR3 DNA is TGTGCCAGCTCACGGGACAGGGGCACAGATACGCAGTATTTT. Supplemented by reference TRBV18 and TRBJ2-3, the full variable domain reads NAGVMQNPRHLVRRRGQEARLRCSPMKGHSHVYWYRQLPEEGLKFMVYLQKENIIDESGMPKERFSAEFPKEGPSILRIQQVVRGDSAAYFCASSRDRGTDTQYFGPGTRLTVL.

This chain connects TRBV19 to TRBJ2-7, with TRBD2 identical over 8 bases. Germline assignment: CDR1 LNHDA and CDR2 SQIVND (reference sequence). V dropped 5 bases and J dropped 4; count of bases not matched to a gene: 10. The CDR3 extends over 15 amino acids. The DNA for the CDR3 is TGTGCCAGTAGTCTCAGCGGGAGTGTTTGGTACGAGCAGTACTTC. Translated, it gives CASSLSGSVWYEQYF.

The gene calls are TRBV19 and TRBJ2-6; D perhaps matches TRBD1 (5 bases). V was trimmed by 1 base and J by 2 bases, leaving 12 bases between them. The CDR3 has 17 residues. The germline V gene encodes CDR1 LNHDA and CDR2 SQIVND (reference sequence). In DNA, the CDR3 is TGTGCCAGTAGTATAGGGCAGGGTAAAACTGGGGCCAACGTCCTGACTTTC. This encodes CASSIGQGKTGANVLTF.

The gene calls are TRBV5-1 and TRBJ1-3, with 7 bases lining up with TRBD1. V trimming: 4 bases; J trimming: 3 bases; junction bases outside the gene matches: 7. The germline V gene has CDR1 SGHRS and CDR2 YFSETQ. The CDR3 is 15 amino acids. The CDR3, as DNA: TGCGCCAGCAGCCGGGGACAGCCCCTTGGAAACACCATATATTTT. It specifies CASSRGQPLGNTIYF. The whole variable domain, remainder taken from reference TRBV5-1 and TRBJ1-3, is KAGVTQTPRYLIKTRGQQVTLSCSPISGHRSVSWYQQTPGQGLQFLFEYFSETQRNKGNFPGRFSGRQFSNSRSEMNVSTLELGDSALYLCASSRGQPLGNTIYFGEGSWLTVV.

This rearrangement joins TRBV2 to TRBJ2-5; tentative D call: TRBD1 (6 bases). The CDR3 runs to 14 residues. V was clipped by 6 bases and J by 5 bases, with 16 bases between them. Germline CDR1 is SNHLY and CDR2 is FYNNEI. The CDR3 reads CASSWDTLAETQYF. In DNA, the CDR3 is TGTGCCAGCAGCTGGGACACCCTTGCCGAGACCCAGTACTTC.

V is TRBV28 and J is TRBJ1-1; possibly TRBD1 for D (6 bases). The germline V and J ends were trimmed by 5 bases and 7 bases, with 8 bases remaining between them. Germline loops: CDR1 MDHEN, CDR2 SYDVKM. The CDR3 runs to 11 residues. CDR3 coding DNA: TGTGCCAGCAGTGACAGGTTTGAAGCTTTCTTT. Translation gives CASSDRFEAFF.

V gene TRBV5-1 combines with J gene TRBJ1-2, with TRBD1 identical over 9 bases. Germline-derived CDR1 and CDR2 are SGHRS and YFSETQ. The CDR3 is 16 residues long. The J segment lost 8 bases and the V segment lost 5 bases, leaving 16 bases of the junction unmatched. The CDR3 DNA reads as TGCGCCAGCAGTAGCTCAACCTCCGGGACAGGGTCCGGCTACACCTTC. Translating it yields CASSSSTSGTGSGYTF.

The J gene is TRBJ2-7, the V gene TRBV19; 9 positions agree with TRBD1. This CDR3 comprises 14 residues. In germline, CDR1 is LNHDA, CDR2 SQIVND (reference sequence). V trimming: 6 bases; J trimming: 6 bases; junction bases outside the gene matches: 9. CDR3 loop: CASRTGTGYGEQYF. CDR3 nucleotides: TGTGCCAGTAGGACGGGGACAGGGTATGGCGAGCAGTACTTC.

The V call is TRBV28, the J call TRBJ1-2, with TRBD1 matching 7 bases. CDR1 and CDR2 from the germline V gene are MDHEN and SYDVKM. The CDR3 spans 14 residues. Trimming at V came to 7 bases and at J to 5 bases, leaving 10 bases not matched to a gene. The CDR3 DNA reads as TGTGCCAGCAACGAAAGGGGGCGCCTGTATGGCTACACCTTC. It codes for CASNERGRLYGYTF.

In DNA, the CDR3 is TGTGCCAGCAGCATGGGACCGGGACAGCAAGAGACCCAGTACTTC. Its protein is CASSMGPGQQETQYF. The V and J genes are TRBV11-3 and TRBJ2-5, with 7 bases matching TRBD1. V was clipped by 5 bases and J by 2 bases; unmatched bases: 8. This CDR3 spans 15 amino acids. Germline V gives CDR1 SGHNT, CDR2 YENEEA.

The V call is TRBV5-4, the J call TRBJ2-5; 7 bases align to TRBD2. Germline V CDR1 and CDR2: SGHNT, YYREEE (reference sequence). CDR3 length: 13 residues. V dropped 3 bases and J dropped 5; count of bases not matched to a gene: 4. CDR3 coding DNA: TGTGCCAGCAGCTATGGGGGGGGTGAGACCCAGTACTTC. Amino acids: CASSYGGGETQYF.

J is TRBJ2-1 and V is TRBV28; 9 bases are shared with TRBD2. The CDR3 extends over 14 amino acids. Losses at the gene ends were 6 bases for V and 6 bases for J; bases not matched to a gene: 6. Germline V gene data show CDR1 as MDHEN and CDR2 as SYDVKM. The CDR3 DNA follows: TGTGCCAGCAGCCTCAGCGGGAGGCGCAATGAGCAGTTCTTC. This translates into CASSLSGRRNEQFF. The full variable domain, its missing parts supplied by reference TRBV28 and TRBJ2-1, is DVKVTQSSRYLVKRTGEKVFLECVQDMDHENMFWYRQDPGLGLRLIYFSYDVKMKEKGDIPEGYSVSREKKERFSLILESASTNQTSMYLCASSLSGRRNEQFFGPGTRLTVL.